The following is a T cell receptor beta chain sequence with its context. This study enrolled people aged roughly 18 to 90 from about 26 US geographic areas. Recovered Cohort 3 donors showed two negative PCRs, clearance, or symptom resolution. This CDR3 contains 15 residues. The germline gives CDR1 SGHNT, CDR2 YENEEA. The ends lost 3 bases at V and 3 bases at J; junction bases unmatched: 4. In the authors' methods: Amplification of reference gene primers was used by the study to estimate nucleated cell counts. Here immunoSEQ multiplex PCR was the method, and the copy in TCRdb shows in-frame clones only, minus some. The DNA gave D and trimming, while V, J and clone size come from that table. This table holds 320,000 or so clones, around 90% found once. The data derive from a study of blood T cell repertoires in COVID-19. Study overall: The cDNA or gDNA used as material had been derived from T cells, B-cell-depleted T cells, or PBMCs.

The genes are TRBV11-3 and TRBJ2-2; TRBD2 matches at 7 bases. The source of this sequence is a man between 60 and 75 years old who had recovered from COVID-19. Sequenced: PBMCs or T cells enriched from blood (not recorded which). CDR3 in amino acids: CASSFGGGHTGELFF. The CDR3 DNA is TGTGCCAGCAGCTTCGGGGGAGGGCACACCGGGGAGCTGTTTTTT. Drawing the rest from reference TRBV11-3 and TRBJ2-2, the complete variable domain is EAGVVQSPRYKIIEKKQPVAFWCNPISGHNTLYWYLQNLGQGPELLIRYENEEAVDDSQLPKDRFSAERLKGVDSTLKIQPAELGDSAVYLCASSFGGGHTGELFFGEGSRLTVL.